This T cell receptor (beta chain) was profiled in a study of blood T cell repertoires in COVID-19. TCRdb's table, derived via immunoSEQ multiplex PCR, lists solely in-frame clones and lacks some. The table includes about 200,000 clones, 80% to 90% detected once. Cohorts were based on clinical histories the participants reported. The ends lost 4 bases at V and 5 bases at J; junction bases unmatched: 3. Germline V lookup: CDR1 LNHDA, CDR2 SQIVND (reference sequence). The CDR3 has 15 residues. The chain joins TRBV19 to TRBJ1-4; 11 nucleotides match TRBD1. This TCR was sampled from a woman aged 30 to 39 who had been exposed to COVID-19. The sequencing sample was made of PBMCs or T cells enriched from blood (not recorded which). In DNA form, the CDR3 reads TGTGCCAGTAGTACCGGGGACAGGGGGAATGAAAAACTGTTTTTT. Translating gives CASSTGDRGNEKLFF.